The clone carrying this T cell receptor (beta chain) was detected ten times or more. Its specificity is not known. Synthesis of TCR cDNA relied on 5'RACE template switching, which attached a universal primer site and UMIs. MiXCR, run by TCRdb on the 5' RACE reads, gives a single entry per CDR3 protein. The sample has 55,000 to 70,000 distinct CDR3 sequences, about 6.5% seen once. The data derive from a study of T cells after yellow fever vaccination. The study's findings and limits: A weaker but faster secondary response was observed, peaking on day 5 versus 15. Booster samples showed a return of most primary-vaccination clones (approximately 95% CD4, about 87% CD8).

V was trimmed by 6 bases and J by 1 base, leaving 15 bases between them. Germline CDR1 and CDR2: MNHEY and SVGEGT. The CDR3 consists of 16 residues. The sequence came from a man between 18 and 29 years old who received the YFV17D yellow fever vaccine. The sequences come from CD8+ T cells sorted from PBMCs, collected around 45 days after the first yellow fever vaccination. The chain carries TRBV6-2 or TRBV6-3 and TRBJ2-2; D is possibly TRBD1 (5 bases). As DNA, the CDR3 is TGTGCCAGCAGCACATGGGTCGACAGGAACACCGGGGAGCTGTTTTTT. This encodes CASSTWVDRNTGELFF.